This T cell receptor (beta chain) emerged from a study of T cells after yellow fever vaccination (dated by TCRdb to between 2017 and 2020). Looking at the study overall: The SMART-Seq v4 Ultra Low Input RNA kit was used to prepare libraries from fractions with low cell numbers. To track T-cell clones before and after primary and booster YFV17D yellow fever vaccination, bulk TCR alpha and beta repertoires were sequenced longitudinally. Two healthy male donors made up the cohort, one aged 18 to 29 years and the other aged 30 to 40 years. Blood was drawn at multiple timepoints before and after primary and secondary immunization, with bulk PBMC replicates and cell subsets isolated.

Overall results and qualifications from the work: After the booster, most clones that had expanded after primary vaccination were detected again (approximately 96% of CD4 and around 88% of CD8), suggesting broad maintenance of memory. Computational filtering was needed because FACS-sorted repertoires could contain abundant contaminating clonotypes from the bulk population. A small fraction of clonotypes appeared in both the CD4 and CD8 compartments, likely as a result of convergent recombination. Because the study included only a couple of donors, the extent to which the findings can be generalized is limited. The secondary T-cell response was found to be weaker but faster than the primary response, with a peak reached on day 5 rather than on day 15.

As concerns this clonotype: The antigen it binds to is not known. No base quality information exists; no much larger clone differs at one position.

The treatment or condition label on this specimen signifies: live attenuated yellow fever vaccine strain. At every blood-draw timepoint, two biological replicates of bulk PBMCs were collected. A standard Ficoll-Paque protocol was used to isolate PBMCs from peripheral blood. RNA was extracted with TriZol from bulk PBMCs, CD4 and CD8 fractions, and dextramer-positive and dextramer-negative fractions. TCR cDNA was made using 5'RACE template switching, a step that added a universal primer site and unique molecular identifiers. cDNA synthesis was primed from both the TCR alpha and TCR beta constant segments. Library amplification involved two PCR steps, and the second step added sample barcodes and sequencing adapters. Sequencing of libraries was performed on Illumina HiSeq 2500 (2x100 bp) or NovaSeq (2x150 bp). The study's processing was this. MIGEC handled demultiplexing of reads and collapsing into UMI consensus sequences, while MiXCR performed V(D)J alignment. Vaccine-responding clonotypes were defined with edgeR using replicate PBMC samples, requiring FDR below 0.01 and a log2 fold change above 5 up to day 15. Bulk clonotypes were assigned CD4 or CD8 identity according to which sequenced CD4 or CD8 repertoire held them at higher abundance. The public reads were run again by TCRdb, first through fastp at Q25 and then through MiXCR, and only productive beta chains were kept. All rows with the same CDR3 protein become a single entry with the most common DNA and genes. In this record, the V and J calls reflect TCRdb's handling and not the investigators' own analysis. The sample table shows 610,000 or so distinct CDR3 sequences, and 9% to 15% are seen once. The leading ten clones occupy 15% of the sample.

Inclusive of the bounding cysteine and phenylalanine, the CDR3 is 15 residues long. Only the CDR3 region is kept as DNA, spanning 45 bases read in frame from base 1. Trimming takes 5 bases off V and 0 bases off J; junction bases not matched to a gene: 2. CDR1 LNHDA and CDR2 SQIVND are derived from the germline V gene (reference sequence). The receptor comes from a man aged 25-45 years who received the YFV17D yellow fever vaccine. The chain couples TRBV19 to TRBJ2-2, with 8 central nucleotides matching TRBD2. This specimen consisted of PBMCs, obtained on the day of the yellow fever booster vaccination. The DNA reads TGTGCCAGTAGTGGGACTAGGCCGAACACCGGGGAGCTGTTTTTT. Its protein reads: CASSGTRPNTGELFF.